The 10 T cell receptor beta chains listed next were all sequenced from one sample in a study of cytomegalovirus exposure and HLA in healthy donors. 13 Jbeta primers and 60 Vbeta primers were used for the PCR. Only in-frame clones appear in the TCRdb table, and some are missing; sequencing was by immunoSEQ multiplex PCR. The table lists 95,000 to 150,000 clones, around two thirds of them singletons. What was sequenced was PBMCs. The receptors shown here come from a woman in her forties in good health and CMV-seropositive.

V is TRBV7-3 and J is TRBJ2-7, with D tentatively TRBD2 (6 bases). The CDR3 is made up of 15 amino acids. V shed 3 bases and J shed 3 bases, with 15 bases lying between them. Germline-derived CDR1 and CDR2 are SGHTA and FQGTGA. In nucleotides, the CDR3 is TGTGCCAGCAGCTTTGGTTTGGAGGGAAGCTACGAGCAGTACTTC. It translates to CASSFGLEGSYEQYF.

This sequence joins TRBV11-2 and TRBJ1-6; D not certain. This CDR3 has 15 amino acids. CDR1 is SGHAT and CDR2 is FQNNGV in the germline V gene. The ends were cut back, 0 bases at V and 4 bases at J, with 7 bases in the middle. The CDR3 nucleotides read TGTGCCAGCAGCTTAGATCGGACTTATAATTCACCCCTCCACTTT. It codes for CASSLDRTYNSPLHF.

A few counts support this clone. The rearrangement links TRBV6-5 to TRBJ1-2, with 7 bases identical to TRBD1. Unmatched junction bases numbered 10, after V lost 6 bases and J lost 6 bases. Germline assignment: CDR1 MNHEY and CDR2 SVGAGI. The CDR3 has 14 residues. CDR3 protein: CASRKTGQRDGYTF. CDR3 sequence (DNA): TGTGCCAGCAGAAAGACGGGACAGCGGGATGGCTACACCTTC.

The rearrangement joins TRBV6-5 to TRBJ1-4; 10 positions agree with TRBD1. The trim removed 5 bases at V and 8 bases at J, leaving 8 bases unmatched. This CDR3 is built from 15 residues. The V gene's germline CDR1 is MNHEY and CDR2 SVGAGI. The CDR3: CASSAGGGQGEKLFF. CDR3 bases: TGTGCCAGCAGTGCTGGAGGGGGACAGGGGGAAAAACTGTTTTTT.

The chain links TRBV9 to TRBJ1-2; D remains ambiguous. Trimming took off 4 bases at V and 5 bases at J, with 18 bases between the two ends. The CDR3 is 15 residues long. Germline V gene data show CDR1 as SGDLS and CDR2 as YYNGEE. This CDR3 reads CASSPTGYRGYGYTF. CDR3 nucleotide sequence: TGTGCCAGCAGCCCCACGGGTTACCGTGGATATGGCTACACCTTC.

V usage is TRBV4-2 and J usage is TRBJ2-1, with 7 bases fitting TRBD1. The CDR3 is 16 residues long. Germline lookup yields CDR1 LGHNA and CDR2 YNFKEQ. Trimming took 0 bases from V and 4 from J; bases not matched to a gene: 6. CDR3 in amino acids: CASSQDGDRGYNEQFF. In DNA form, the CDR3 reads TGTGCCAGCAGCCAAGATGGGGACAGAGGTTACAATGAGCAGTTCTTC.

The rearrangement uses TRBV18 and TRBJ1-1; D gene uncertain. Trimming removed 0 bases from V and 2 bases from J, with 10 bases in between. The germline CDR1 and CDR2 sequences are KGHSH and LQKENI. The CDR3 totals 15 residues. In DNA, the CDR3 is TGTGCCAGCTCACCACCGTTAGCTTACAACACTGAAGCTTTCTTT. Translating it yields CASSPPLAYNTEAFF.

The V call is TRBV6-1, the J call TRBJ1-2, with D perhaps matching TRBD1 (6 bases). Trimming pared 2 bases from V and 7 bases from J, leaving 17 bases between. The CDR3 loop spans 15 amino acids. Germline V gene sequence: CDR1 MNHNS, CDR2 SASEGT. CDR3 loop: CASSEIRGGSGGYTF. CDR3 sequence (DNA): TGTGCCAGCAGTGAAATTCGGGGGGGCTCGGGTGGCTACACCTTC.

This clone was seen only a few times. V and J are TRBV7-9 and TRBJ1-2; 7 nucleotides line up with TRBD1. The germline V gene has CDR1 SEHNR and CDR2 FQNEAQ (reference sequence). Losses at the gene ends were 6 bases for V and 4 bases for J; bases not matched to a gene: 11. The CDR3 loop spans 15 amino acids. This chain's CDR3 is CASSSNSGGSYGYTF. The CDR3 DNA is TGTGCCAGCAGTTCGAATTCAGGGGGATCCTATGGCTACACCTTC. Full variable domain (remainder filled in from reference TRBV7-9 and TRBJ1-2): DTGVSQNPRHKITKRGQNVTFRCDPISEHNRLYWYRQTLGQGPEFLTYFQNEAQLEKSRLLSDRFSAERPKGSFSTLEIQRTEQGDSAMYLCASSSNSGGSYGYTFGSGTRLTVV.

CDR3 loop: CASSIGQGRTEAFF. Here the CDR3 DNA reads TGTGCCAGTAGTATCGGACAGGGAAGGACTGAAGCTTTCTTT. V and J are TRBV19 and TRBJ1-1, with 8 bases matching TRBD1. From germline, CDR1 is LNHDA and CDR2 SQIVND (reference sequence). The CDR3 is 14 residues long. The V segment lost 3 bases and the J segment 5 bases; nucleotides outside the gene matches: 5. The entire variable domain, with the rest obtained from reference TRBV19 and TRBJ1-1, is as follows: DGGITQSPKYLFRKEGQNVTLSCEQNLNHDAMYWYRQDPGQGLRLIYYSQIVNDFQKGDIAEGYSVSREKKESFPLTVTSAQKNPTAFYLCASSIGQGRTEAFFGQGTRLTVV.